The 3 T cell receptor beta chains listed next were all sequenced from one sample in a study of PD-1 blockade in classical Hodgkin lymphoma. The repertoire was sequenced with immunoSEQ multiplex PCR; TCRdb's copy has only in-frame clones and lacks some. The table records 40,000 to 55,000 clones, over 70% of them present only once. Documented time point: cycle 4 day 1 (C4D1), after less than 7 weeks of nivolumab. Every patient relapsed after autologous stem cell transplantation, and brentuximab vedotin exposure varied. The specimen was peripheral blood mononuclear cells (PBMCs), collected before the fourth cycle of nivolumab. These receptors came from a human donor with classical Hodgkin lymphoma.

The chain couples TRBV4-3 to TRBJ2-3, with D possibly being TRBD1 (5 bases). This CDR3 has 15 residues. The germline CDR1 and CDR2 sequences are LGHNA and YSLEER. With 3 bases removed from V and 1 base from J, the gap between germline ends came to 11 bases. The CDR3 loop reads CASSQAPRGTDTQYF. CDR3 DNA sequence: TGCGCCAGCAGCCAGGCCCCCAGGGGCACAGATACGCAGTATTTT.

J is TRBJ1-6 and V is TRBV7-2; the D gene is possibly TRBD1 (6 bases). The germline CDR1 and CDR2 sequences are SGHTA and FQGNSA. Trimming took 5 bases from V and 9 from J, leaving 17 bases between them. The CDR3 has 15 amino acids. The CDR3 DNA reads as TGTGCCAGCAGCCCCGGGCGGGGGGCAGGTTCACCCCTCCACTTT. It codes for CASSPGRGAGSPLHF. Combining the CDR3 with reference TRBV7-2 and TRBJ1-6 gives the whole variable domain GAGVSQSPSNKVTEKGKDVELRCDPISGHTALYWYRQSLGQGLEFLIYFQGNSAPDKSGLPSDRFSAERTGGSVSTLTIQRTQQEDSAVYLCASSPGRGAGSPLHFGNGTRLTVT.

This chain joins TRBV5-1 and TRBJ1-2, with D possibly being TRBD1 (5 bases). The CDR3 spans 16 residues. The V and J ends lost 0 bases and 0 bases respectively, with 12 bases between them. Per germline, CDR1 SGHRS and CDR2 YFSETQ. The CDR3 DNA reads TGCGCCAGCAGCTTGGGGCGGGGGGATCCTAACTATGGCTACACCTTC. Protein sequence: CASSLGRGDPNYGYTF. Full variable domain (outside the CDR3, taken from reference TRBV5-1 and TRBJ1-2): KAGVTQTPRYLIKTRGQQVTLSCSPISGHRSVSWYQQTPGQGLQFLFEYFSETQRNKGNFPGRFSGRQFSNSRSEMNVSTLELGDSALYLCASSLGRGDPNYGYTFGSGTRLTVV.